What follows is one T cell receptor beta chain and its context. The table came from immunoSEQ multiplex PCR; TCRdb's copy has only in-frame clones and leaves some out. The sample includes 400,000 or so clones, roughly nine tenths of them seen just once. Participants came from some 23 US areas, aged roughly 18 to 95 years. The sample comes from a study of blood T cell repertoires in COVID-19. About the research overall: Whether acute or convalescent, the COVID-19 samples came from the United States, Italy and Spain. From T cells, B-cell-depleted T cells, or PBMCs came the material, which was cDNA or gDNA.

This CDR3 contains 13 residues. Deletions cut 4 bases from V and 6 bases from J, with 13 bases between. CDR1 and CDR2 from the germline V gene are SGHDT and YYEEEE. This TCR came from a man aged 25-40 years who had recovered from COVID-19. The genes are TRBV5-6 and TRBJ1-1; no firm D call. Sequenced material: PBMCs or T cells enriched from blood (not recorded which). The chain's CDR3 is CASSLMRAPEAFF. CDR3 nucleotide sequence: TGTGCCAGCAGCCTGATGCGGGCCCCTGAAGCTTTCTTT.